This TCR beta chain came from a study of early T cells in non-severe SARS-CoV-2 infection. TCRdb recomputed calls from the 5' RACE reads with MiXCR, one row per CDR3 protein. The sample has some 77,000 distinct CDR3 sequences, 9.5% to 15% seen once. Germline CDR1 is DFQATT and CDR2 is SNEGSKA (reference sequence). CDR3 size: 14 residues. V gave up 0 bases and J gave up 5 bases, with 10 bases separating them. The sequence was obtained from an adult who was a healthcare worker with PCR-confirmed SARS-CoV-2 infection or an uninfected control (not recorded which). The donor label of this sample is uncertain. The rearrangement joins TRBV20-1 to TRBJ1-4, with D possibly being TRBD1 (5 bases). The sequencing used whole blood, collected at baseline. The CDR3 DNA reads TGCAGTGCTAGAGATCGCAGGGAGAATGAAAAACTGTTTTTT. Translated: CSARDRRENEKLFF.